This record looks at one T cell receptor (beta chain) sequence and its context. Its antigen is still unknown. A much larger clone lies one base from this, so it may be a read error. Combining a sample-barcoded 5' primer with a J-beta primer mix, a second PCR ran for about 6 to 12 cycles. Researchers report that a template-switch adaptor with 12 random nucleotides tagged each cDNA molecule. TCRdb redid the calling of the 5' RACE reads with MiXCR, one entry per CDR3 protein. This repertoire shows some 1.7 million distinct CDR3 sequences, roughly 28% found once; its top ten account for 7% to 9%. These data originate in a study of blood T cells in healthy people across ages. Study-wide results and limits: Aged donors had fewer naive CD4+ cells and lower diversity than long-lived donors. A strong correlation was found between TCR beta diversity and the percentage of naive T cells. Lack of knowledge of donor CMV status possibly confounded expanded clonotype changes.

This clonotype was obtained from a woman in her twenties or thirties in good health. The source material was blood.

CDR3 DNA: TGCGCCAGCAGCCCCGGTTTTGGGCAGTTCTTC. It translates to CASSPGFGQFF. The chain uses TRBV4-1 and TRBJ2-1, with unresolved D. Trimming took off 4 bases at V and 12 bases at J, with 10 bases between the two ends. CDR3 size: 11 residues. Germline loops: CDR1 MGHRA, CDR2 YSYEKL.